Below, 16 T cell receptor beta chains from the same sample are listed, as sequenced in a study of Ad26.COV2.S vaccination and SARS-CoV-2 variants. Treatment here: some 20 received Ad26.COV2.S at low or high dose, single or two shots; 5 received placebo; per-sample allocation not given. Sampling was performed 63 days after the first vaccine or placebo injection. TCRdb's table, derived via immunoSEQ multiplex PCR, lists solely in-frame clones and lacks some. This table has hundreds of thousands of clones, about 89% appearing once. Sequences were derived from peripheral blood, sampled in a trial of Ad26.COV2.S vaccine versus placebo. These receptor sequences come from a person aged 18-60 years who received the Ad26.COV2.S COVID-19 vaccine or a placebo.

Concerning this clone itself: In the same sample, other DNA sequences code for this CDR3. The chain carries TRBV18 and TRBJ2-5; D tentatively reads TRBD1 or TRBD2 (5 bases each). Trimming shortened V by 6 bases and J by 2 bases, and 10 bases separated the two germline ends. The CDR3 sequence is 13 residues long. Germline CDR1 KGHSH, CDR2 LQKENI. The CDR3 bases are TGTGCCAGCTCGGCAGGGAGACAAGAGACCCAGTACTTC. This encodes CASSAGRQETQYF.

The genes are TRBV4-3 and TRBJ1-4; 7 positions agree with TRBD1. The CDR3 contains 15 residues. V lost 3 bases, J lost 3 bases, and 4 bases stayed unmatched. Looked up from germline, CDR1 is LGHNA and CDR2 is YSLEER. The CDR3 region has the DNA TGCGCCAGCAGCCAGGTTCAGGGGGCTAATGAAAAACTGTTTTTT. Encoded protein: CASSQVQGANEKLFF.

The V call is TRBV19, the J call TRBJ1-2; 7 nucleotides match TRBD1. Trimming took 2 bases from V and 1 from J; bases not matched to a gene: 4. This CDR3 is built from 15 residues. The germline gives CDR1 LNHDA, CDR2 SQIVND (reference sequence). CDR3 region: CASSIRGTDNYGYTF. Written as DNA, the CDR3 is TGTGCCAGTAGTATACGGGGGACAGATAACTATGGCTACACCTTC.

V usage is TRBV29-1 and J usage is TRBJ2-1, with a tentative D call TRBD2 (5 bases). The CDR3 covers 13 residues. Trimming left V 3 bases short and J 5 bases short, with 11 bases between. In germline, CDR1 is SQVTM, CDR2 ANQGSEA. CDR3 amino acids: CSVDQYGNNEQFF. CDR3 DNA: TGCAGCGTTGACCAATACGGGAACAATGAGCAGTTCTTC.

Turning to this clone: Different DNA sequences within this sample yield the same CDR3. The chain employs TRBV24-1 and TRBJ2-1, with unresolved D. Germline V lookup: CDR1 KGHDR, CDR2 SFDVKD. This CDR3 is built from 14 residues. The V end lost 4 bases, the J end lost 5 bases, and 11 bases lay between the germline ends. The CDR3 DNA reads as TGTGCCACCAGTGACCCCGGGCGGCACAATGAGCAGTTCTTC. This codes for CATSDPGRHNEQFF.

Written as DNA, the CDR3 is TGTGCCAGCGTCGACAGGGCACGGAACACTGAAGCTTTCTTT. Its protein is CASVDRARNTEAFF. The rearrangement joins TRBV3-1 (or the pseudogene TRBV3-2) to TRBJ1-1, with 7 bases that match TRBD1. This CDR3 comprises 14 residues. V gave up 8 bases and J gave up 1 base; unmatched junction bases: 7. Germline V gene sequence: CDR1 LGHDT, CDR2 YNNKEL (reference sequence).

V and J are TRBV2 and TRBJ2-7, with D perhaps matching TRBD2 (5 bases). The germline V gene has CDR1 SNHLY and CDR2 FYNNEI. The CDR3 spans 15 residues. Trimming removed 2 bases from V and 1 base from J, with 12 bases in between. DNA of the CDR3: TGTGCCAGCAGTGAAACCCCGCGAGGGTCCTACGAGCAGTACTTC. It yields the protein CASSETPRGSYEQYF.

The chain has TRBV27 and TRBJ2-3; 9 nucleotides agree with TRBD2. The CDR3 length is 17 residues. Germline V gene lookup returns CDR1 MNHEY and CDR2 SMNVEV (reference sequence). The ends lost 1 base at V and 4 bases at J; junction bases unmatched: 9. The CDR3: CASSLFPSGTSADTQYF. Here the CDR3 DNA reads TGTGCCAGCAGTTTATTCCCTAGCGGGACGTCCGCAGATACGCAGTATTTT.

V is TRBV19 and J is TRBJ1-5; no clear D. Germline CDR1 LNHDA, CDR2 SQIVND (reference sequence). The ends were cut back, 5 bases at V and 3 bases at J, with 8 bases in the middle. This CDR3 is 13 amino acids long. CDR3 nucleotides: TGTGCCAGTAGTCAACGGTACAATCAGCCCCAGCATTTT. This gives the protein CASSQRYNQPQHF.

The chain employs TRBV19 and TRBJ1-2, with unresolved D. CDR1 and CDR2 from the germline V gene are LNHDA and SQIVND (reference sequence). The V and J ends lost 9 bases and 4 bases respectively, with 9 bases between them. The CDR3 has 11 residues. DNA for the CDR3: TGTGCCAGCCAGGAATTCTATGGCTACACCTTC. It specifies CASQEFYGYTF.

The CDR3, as DNA: TGTGCCAGCAGTGGAGAACAGGGGACTGAAGCTTTCTTT. Translated, it gives CASSGEQGTEAFF. The chain is built from TRBV2 and TRBJ1-1; 7 bases agree with TRBD1. V dropped 4 bases and J dropped 5; count of bases not matched to a gene: 4. The germline V gene has CDR1 SNHLY and CDR2 FYNNEI. The CDR3 is 13 residues long.

As for this clone: A junction end diverges from the germline sequence, so it may reflect a read error. This chain links TRBV7-7 with TRBJ2-1; a weak D match, TRBD2 (5 bases). Germline V gene lookup returns CDR1 SSHAT and CDR2 FNYEAQ (reference sequence). The CDR3 is 13 residues long. In DNA, the CDR3 is TGTGCTAGCAGCTTAGCTGGCGGGAATGAGCAGTTCTTC. Translated, it gives CASSLAGGNEQFF. Combining the CDR3 with reference TRBV7-7 and TRBJ2-1 gives the whole variable domain GAGVSQSPRYKVTKRGQDVTLRCDPISSHATLYWYQQALGQGPEFLTYFNYEAQPDKSGLPSDRFSAERPEGSISTLTIQRTEQRDSAMYRCASSLAGGNEQFFGPGTRLTVL.

The chain is built from TRBV7-2 and TRBJ1-3, with unresolved D. This CDR3 is built from 17 residues. V lost 1 base, J lost 0 bases, and 13 bases lay in between. CDR1 SGHTA and CDR2 FQGNSA come from the germline V gene. CDR3 residues: CASSLDPAANSGNTIYF. The CDR3 bases are TGTGCCAGCAGCTTAGACCCCGCCGCTAACTCTGGAAACACCATATATTTT.

In nucleotides, the CDR3 is TGTGCCAGCAGCCAAGGTAGTCTGGGCACTGAAGCTTTCTTT. Its translation: CASSQGSLGTEAFF. The V call is TRBV3-1 (or the pseudogene TRBV3-2), the J call TRBJ1-1; unclear D gene. Germline loops: CDR1 LGHDT, CDR2 YNNKEL (reference sequence). V lost 1 base to trimming and J lost 4 bases, with 10 bases between them. The CDR3 spans 14 residues.

This chain connects TRBV11-2 to TRBJ2-1, with 8 bases that match TRBD1. After removal of 6 bases from V and 6 bases from J, the junction contained 13 bases not matched to a gene. In germline, CDR1 is SGHAT, CDR2 FQNNGV. This CDR3 comprises 16 residues. The CDR3 DNA sequence: TGTGCCAGCAGTCTTAACCGGGACAGGCCCCTCAATGAGCAGTTCTTC. Translated, it gives CASSLNRDRPLNEQFF.

This sequence joins TRBV19 and TRBJ1-4; 9 bases agree with TRBD1. Germline-derived CDR1 and CDR2 are LNHDA and SQIVND (reference sequence). The CDR3 is 15 amino acids. V was clipped by 5 bases and J by 10 bases; unmatched bases: 11. In nucleotides, the CDR3 is TGTGCCAGTAGTTCCGCCGGGACAGGGCGGGGAAAACTGTTTTTT. Residues: CASSSAGTGRGKLFF.